Listed here are 15 T cell receptor beta chains from one sample, sequenced in a study of cytomegalovirus exposure and HLA in healthy donors. A multiplex PCR was run with 60 Vbeta primers and 13 Jbeta primers. Profiling relied on immunoSEQ multiplex PCR, and the TCRdb table lists in-frame clones only, not all of them. The data hold roughly 150,000 clones, with approximately 77% observed a single time. Specimen: PBMCs. Source of these receptors: a man younger than 30 in good health and CMV-seronegative.

The V call is TRBV27, the J call TRBJ2-2; D ambiguous. Trimming removed 4 bases at V and 5 bases at J, with 11 bases between. This CDR3 is built from 14 residues. Germline lookup yields CDR1 MNHEY and CDR2 SMNVEV (reference sequence). The CDR3 coding sequence is TGTGCCAGCAGTTGGGCTCACCAAACCGGGGAGCTGTTTTTT. It yields the protein CASSWAHQTGELFF.

A word on this clone: Compared with germline, one end of the junction differs, possibly owing to a read error. The chain uses TRBV7-9 and TRBJ1-1, with TRBD1 identical over 7 bases. In germline, CDR1 is SEHNR, CDR2 FQNEAQ (reference sequence). The CDR3 consists of 18 residues. The CDR3 sequence is CSSSSGGQDARRNTEAFF. The CDR3 DNA reads as TGTTCCAGCAGCTCTGGTGGACAGGATGCTAGAAGGAACACTGAAGCTTTCTTT.

Notes on this clone: Without the conserved terminal phenylalanine or tryptophan, this CDR3 likely stems from a read error. This chain links TRBV10-1 with TRBJ2-2; 9 bases agree with TRBD2. J lost 4 bases, V lost 6 bases, and 9 bases had no gene match. CDR1 is WNHNN and CDR2 is SYGVQD in the germline V gene (reference sequence). CDR3 size: 16 residues. The CDR3 spells CASSLTLAGPTGELFS. The CDR3 DNA reads TGCGCCAGCAGCCTCACACTAGCGGGCCCCACCGGGGAGCTGTTTTCT.

Only a few counts were recorded for this clone. This rearrangement joins TRBV7-9 to TRBJ2-2; weak D call: TRBD2 (6 bases). Germline V gene data show CDR1 as SEHNR and CDR2 as FQNEAQ (reference sequence). The CDR3 consists of 15 residues. The V and J ends lost 7 bases and 4 bases respectively, with 16 bases between them. CDR3 sequence: CASTSGGGGTGELFF. As DNA, the CDR3 is TGTGCCAGCACAAGTGGGGGAGGCGGCACCGGGGAGCTGTTTTTT. The variable domain in full, with the rest retrieved from reference TRBV7-9 and TRBJ2-2, is DTGVSQNPRHKITKRGQNVTFRCDPISEHNRLYWYRQTLGQGPEFLTYFQNEAQLEKSRLLSDRFSAERPKGSFSTLEIQRTEQGDSAMYLCASTSGGGGTGELFFGEGSRLTVL.

The V call is TRBV4-3, the J call TRBJ2-3; 9 positions match TRBD2. CDR1 and CDR2 from the germline V gene are LGHNA and YSLEER. The CDR3 is 18 amino acids. V shed 0 bases, J shed 1 base, and the junction held 8 bases outside the gene matches. In DNA form, the CDR3 reads TGCGCCAGCAGCCAAGATGGGAGAGCGGGAGGCCGCACAGATACGCAGTATTTT. Translating gives CASSQDGRAGGRTDTQYF.

This sequence joins TRBV9 and TRBJ2-3; D ambiguous. The V end was cut by 2 bases, the J end by 2 bases, with 3 bases between. CDR1 and CDR2 (germline): SGDLS, YYNGEE. The CDR3 contains 12 residues. The CDR3: CASSVATDTQYF. Written as DNA, the CDR3 is TGTGCCAGCAGCGTGGCCACAGATACGCAGTATTTT.

The chain uses TRBV7-6 and TRBJ2-7; the D gene is possibly TRBD1 (6 bases). The germline CDR1 and CDR2 sequences are SGHVS and FNYEAQ. Trimming shortened V by 4 bases and J by 6 bases, and 7 bases separated the two germline ends. The CDR3 runs to 11 residues. CDR3 amino acids: CASSWGREQYF. The CDR3 nucleotides read TGTGCCAGCAGCTGGGGGCGCGAGCAGTACTTC.

The chain carries TRBV6-1 and TRBJ2-7, with 9 bases aligning to TRBD2. Trimming cost V 6 bases and J 3 bases; bases outside gene matches: 9. The CDR3 extends over 15 amino acids. From germline, CDR1 is MNHNS and CDR2 SASEGT. The CDR3 region is CASSQGASGIYEQYF. CDR3 nucleotide sequence: TGTGCCAGCAGCCAAGGGGCTAGCGGGATCTACGAGCAGTACTTC.

This clone has a single count. The J gene is TRBJ2-5, the V gene TRBV6-5; 7 positions match TRBD2. V shed 5 bases, J shed 3 bases, and the junction held 9 bases outside the gene matches. The CDR3 covers 15 residues. Germline CDR1 reads MNHEY; CDR2 reads SVGAGI. CDR3 sequence reads: CASSTGTKREETQYF. The CDR3 DNA follows: TGTGCCAGCAGTACCGGGACTAAGCGGGAAGAGACCCAGTACTTC.

This clone appeared a few times. One end of the junction fails to match germline, which may point to a read error. The chain carries TRBV7-9 and TRBJ2-7; D unclear. The CDR3 spans 13 residues. Germline V gene lookup returns CDR1 SEHNR and CDR2 FQNEAQ (reference sequence). This CDR3 is CSSSHVRPNEQYF. CDR3 coding DNA: TGTTCCAGCAGCCACGTGCGGCCGAACGAGCAGTACTTC.

V is TRBV7-9 and J is TRBJ2-3; 9 nucleotides match TRBD2. The CDR3 covers 18 residues. Germline-derived CDR1 and CDR2 are SEHNR and FQNEAQ (reference sequence). V lost 2 bases to trimming and J lost 2 bases; unmatched junction nucleotides: 11. CDR3 coding DNA: TGTGCCAGCAGCTTACTAGCGGGGCCTATGGGGGACACAGATACGCAGTATTTT. This encodes CASSLLAGPMGDTDTQYF.

The J gene is TRBJ2-3, the V gene TRBV7-8, with 8 bases fitting TRBD2. Trimming took 5 bases from V and 2 from J; bases not matched to a gene: 12. The CDR3 consists of 17 residues. CDR1 is SGHVS, CDR2 FQNEAQ, per germline. Here the CDR3 DNA reads TGTGCCAGCAGCCACCCCCCGGGAGGGCCTCCCACAGATACGCAGTATTTT. Protein: CASSHPPGGPPTDTQYF.

This clone was detected only a few times. V usage is TRBV5-4 and J usage is TRBJ2-1; D is ambiguous. The CDR3 is 14 residues long. The V and J ends lost 1 base and 8 bases respectively, with 13 bases between them. Germline CDR1 is SGHNT and CDR2 is YYREEE (reference sequence). CDR3 amino acids: CASSLYPLADEQFF. CDR3 bases: TGTGCCAGCAGCTTGTACCCCTTAGCCGATGAGCAGTTCTTC. Full variable domain (missing parts from reference TRBV5-4 and TRBJ2-1): ETGVTQSPTHLIKTRGQQVTLRCSSQSGHNTVSWYQQALGQGPQFIFQYYREEENGRGNFPPRFSGLQFPNYSSELNVNALELDDSALYLCASSLYPLADEQFFGPGTRLTVL.

The chain links TRBV7-9 to TRBJ2-1; 10 bases are a match to TRBD2. This CDR3 contains 14 residues. Losses at the gene ends were 5 bases for V and 7 bases for J; bases not matched to a gene: 5. CDR1 and CDR2 (germline): SEHNR, FQNEAQ (reference sequence). The CDR3 sequence: CASSPTLAGNEQFF. The CDR3 DNA sequence: TGTGCCAGCAGCCCAACACTAGCGGGGAATGAGCAGTTCTTC.

The CDR3 DNA follows: TGCAGCGCAACACCCTGGGGGGGGGTTGAAAAACTGTTTTTT. Encoded protein: CSATPWGGVEKLFF. V usage is TRBV29-1 and J usage is TRBJ1-4; tentative D call: TRBD1 (5 bases). The CDR3 covers 14 residues. Trimming cost V 7 bases and J 7 bases, with 19 bases left between them. Germline V gene lookup returns CDR1 SQVTM and CDR2 ANQGSEA.